This note documents a single T cell receptor beta chain sequence. This clonotype was counted between two and nine times. Its antigen has not been determined. Qualities for individual bases were not recorded, and no much larger clone is one base off. Ophthalmopathy patients had moderately to severely active disease, Clinical Activity Score of at least 3, NOSPECS grade of at least 4, and duration under 3 months. Any patient with an uncontrolled infection, another autoimmune disease, pregnancy or lactation was excluded. Diagnoses were established on the basis of clinical symptoms, serum thyroxine and TRAb, thyroid ultrasound, and orbital computed tomography. PBMCs were separated from roughly 10 ml of fresh peripheral blood using Ficoll-Paque density gradient centrifugation. Total RNA was extracted with Trizol reagent, and quality was checked on an Agilent 2100 Bioanalyzer. The germline V gene encodes CDR1 SGDLS and CDR2 YYNGEE. The CDR3 runs 19 residues from the cysteine to the phenylalanine. Just CDR3 DNA is preserved here, 57 bases in frame from base 1. The junction carries 24 bases between V and J, which are trimmed by 2 bases and 1 base respectively.

Amplification of TCR beta CDR3 regions was carried out from RNA transcripts. The TCR CDR3 was subjected to a first round of RT-PCR using the HTBI primer set and the Qiagen OneStep RT-PCR kit. The libraries were constructed in a second round of multiplex PCR and then size-selected and purified. Sequencing of the libraries was done on an Illumina HiSeq2000 using paired-end 100 bp reads. Turning to the authors' computational methods: SOAPnuke was used to process the raw data, with reads discarded if the reads contained adapters or uncalled bases, had a mean Phred below 15, or lacked an exact constant-primer or identifier match. COPE v1.2.5 was used to merge high-quality paired reads, and clonotypes were defined as unique nucleotide sequences. MiTCR v1.1 was used to align the clonotypes against IMGT TRBV, TRBD and TRBJ reference segments. Analysis was restricted to V-J combinations with a frequency above 0.0001, which covered 98% to 99.2% of repertoires. The TCS score was defined as the ratio of F50 (clonal expansion) to E x V (chaos), calculated using BLOSUM62-based TCRdist between CDR3 peptides within each V-J. Welch's t-statistics and random forest reduced around 520 V-J features to 10 to 15, which were used in a naive Bayes classifier (R e1071). The public sequencing data were trimmed at Q25 with fastp and processed into clonotypes with MiXCR by TCRdb, which kept only in-frame beta chains. Under each unique CDR3 protein, matching rows form one entry showing the most common genes and DNA. TCRdb's processing, not the authors' own work, is the source of the V and J calls. In all, the sample holds 640,000 or so distinct CDR3 sequences, and 13% to 15% of those were seen once. 7.1% of the sample belongs to the ten largest clones.

This entry is derived from a study of T cells in Graves' hyperthyroidism and ophthalmopathy (dated by TCRdb to about 2019). Concerning the study at large: Peripheral blood samples were taken at the time of initial diagnosis, prior to any treatment. To identify TCR V-J signatures that set the groups apart, the researchers used a discovery cohort of about a hundred patients, made up of fewer than 50 with Graves' ophthalmopathy and 57 with stable Graves' hyperthyroidism. Prospective prediction of ophthalmopathy was tested in an independent validation cohort consisting of 18 to 20 hyperthyroidism patients and around 17 patients who later progressed to ophthalmopathy. The 95 to 100 discovery patients were randomly divided into training and test sets at a 7:3 ratio. Thyroid tissue and blood T-cell repertoires from roughly six Graves' hyperthyroidism patients were also compared in the study. Following sampling, methimazole starting at 30 mg daily was given to hyperthyroidism patients, and high-dose intravenous methylprednisolone was given to ophthalmopathy patients. TCR Vbeta CDR3 sequencing of approximately 140 peripheral blood samples (over 40 ophthalmopathy, about 74 hyperthyroidism and some 17 progressor patients) is reported in the paper. Beyond this particular receptor, the publication reports: In validation, the model predicted progression to ophthalmopathy with around 71% sensitivity and 72% to 85% specificity, a median of around 6.6 months before onset. Blood samples also contained most of the expanded thyroid clonotypes (frequency above 0.001), which suggests that blood repertoires may reflect thyroid immune responses. Sample size was not statistically predetermined, and blinding of investigators to group allocation was not performed. A model built on a 13 V-J signature distinguished ophthalmopathy from stable hyperthyroidism, reaching around 90% sensitivity and under 84% specificity in cross-validation and 80%/75% in testing.

This TCR was recovered from a young woman with Graves' ophthalmopathy. The rearranged segments are TRBV9 and TRBJ1-2; matching of 5 bases hints at TRBD1 as the D gene. What was sequenced was blood. CDR3 region: CASSVNPDTHRHINYGYTF. At the DNA level, the sequence is TGTGCCAGCAGCGTTAATCCGGACACCCACCGCCATATTAACTATGGCTACACCTTC.